These 26 T cell receptor beta chains were sequenced from one sample in a study of T cell responses to AZD1222 COVID-19 vaccine. The repertoire was sequenced with immunoSEQ multiplex PCR; TCRdb's copy has only in-frame clones and lacks some. The sample lists about 180,000 clones, approximately 90% occurring once. Sequenced material: peripheral blood, taken on day 0 of AZD1222 vaccination. Every receptor here comes from an adult in good health.

CDR3 nucleotides: TGCGCCAGCAGCTTGGTTGCGGGGGCGGGAGATACGCAGTATTTT. Translating gives CASSLVAGAGDTQYF. The chain combines TRBV5-1 with TRBJ2-3, with D possibly matching TRBD2 (7 bases). This CDR3 contains 15 residues. The V gene lost 0 bases and the J gene lost 5 bases, with 13 bases spanning the gap. The germline gives CDR1 SGHRS, CDR2 YFSETQ.

The rearrangement uses TRBV29-1 and TRBJ1-1; tentatively, D is TRBD1 (5 bases). Germline-derived CDR1 and CDR2 are SQVTM and ANQGSEA. V dropped 7 bases and J dropped 5 bases, with 17 bases sitting between them. The CDR3 is made up of 13 amino acids. CDR3 in DNA: TGCAGCGCCACCCCCACAGAGGGGACTGAAGCTTTCTTT. Its protein product is CSATPTEGTEAFF.

The chain employs TRBV11-2 and TRBJ2-5; D unclear. Germline V gene sequence: CDR1 SGHAT, CDR2 FQNNGV. This CDR3 contains 15 residues. V was shortened by 0 bases and J by 0 bases, with 8 bases between the two germline ends. The CDR3 nucleotides read TGTGCCAGCAGCTTAGAGGGTTCGTACCAAGAGACCCAGTACTTC. Amino acids: CASSLEGSYQETQYF. Full variable domain (missing parts from reference TRBV11-2 and TRBJ2-5): EAGVAQSPRYKIIEKRQSVAFWCNPISGHATLYWYQQILGQGPKLLIQFQNNGVVDDSQLPKDRFSAERLKGVDSTLKIQPAKLEDSAVYLCASSLEGSYQETQYFGPGTRLLVL.

The CDR3, as DNA: TGTGCCAGCGGGGACAGTATCTCCGAGCAGTACTTC. Translated: CASGDSISEQYF. The chain links TRBV6-5 to TRBJ2-7; 7 bases are shared with TRBD1. Losses at the gene ends were 8 bases for V and 6 bases for J; bases not matched to a gene: 7. This CDR3 spans 12 amino acids. Germline lookup yields CDR1 MNHEY and CDR2 SVGAGI.

This chain uses TRBV2 with TRBJ1-5; D unresolved. The CDR3 loop spans 14 amino acids. Trimming took 7 bases from V and 0 from J, leaving 10 bases between them. The V gene's germline CDR1 is SNHLY and CDR2 FYNNEI. CDR3 in amino acids: CASKYSYSNQPQHF. DNA of the CDR3: TGTGCCAGCAAGTACAGTTATAGCAATCAGCCCCAGCATTTT.

This chain connects TRBV7-6 to TRBJ2-1; 9 bases are shared with TRBD2. Germline assignment: CDR1 SGHVS and CDR2 FNYEAQ. Trimming cost V 5 bases and J 4 bases; bases outside gene matches: 15. There are 18 residues in the CDR3. The DNA of the CDR3 is TGTGCCAGCAGCCCAAAGACTGGGGTAGCGGGGGAATACAATGAGCAGTTCTTC. This codes for CASSPKTGVAGEYNEQFF.

The chain recombines TRBV5-6 with TRBJ1-5, with 7 bases matching TRBD1. The CDR3 totals 14 residues. Trimming cost V 4 bases and J 11 bases; bases outside gene matches: 12. The germline CDR1 and CDR2 sequences are SGHDT and YYEEEE. The CDR3 protein is CASSQGVQGVAQHF. The CDR3 DNA is TGTGCCAGCAGCCAGGGGGTGCAGGGGGTTGCCCAGCATTTT.

This chain connects TRBV11-2 to TRBJ2-7, with D unclear. The germline V gene has CDR1 SGHAT and CDR2 FQNNGV. With 4 bases removed from V and 3 bases from J, the gap between germline ends came to 4 bases. This CDR3 comprises 11 residues. CDR3 in amino acids: CASSSHYEQYF. The CDR3 DNA sequence: TGTGCCAGCAGCTCCCACTACGAGCAGTACTTC.

The chain joins TRBV6-2 or TRBV6-3 to TRBJ1-5, with 7 bases identical to TRBD1. V shed 4 bases and J 0 bases; nucleotides not matched to a gene: 18. The germline V gene has CDR1 MNHEY and CDR2 SVGEGT. CDR3 length: 20 residues. The CDR3 sequence is CASSSYFTGVEGNSNQPQHF. The CDR3 nucleotides are TGTGCCAGCAGTTCCTATTTTACAGGGGTGGAGGGGAATAGCAATCAGCCCCAGCATTTT.

This clone was observed a single time. The chain joins TRBV12-3 or TRBV12-4 to TRBJ2-1, with D maybe TRBD2 (6 bases). V was shortened by 4 bases and J by 7 bases, with 11 bases between the two germline ends. The CDR3 extends over 13 amino acids. The CDR3, as DNA: TGTGCCAGCAGTTGGGTCGGGGGAAATGAGCAGTTCTTC. Translated: CASSWVGGNEQFF.

This chain connects TRBV28 to TRBJ1-5, with a possible D match to TRBD1 (5 bases). Between the trimmed V and J ends, which lost 5 bases and 0 bases, there was a span of 11 bases. The CDR3 is 15 amino acids. Germline V gene lookup returns CDR1 MDHEN and CDR2 SYDVKM. The CDR3 spells CASSPTVNSNQPQHF. The CDR3 DNA reads TGTGCCAGCAGTCCGACAGTCAATAGCAATCAGCCCCAGCATTTT.

This chain uses TRBV7-9 with TRBJ1-1; 10 nucleotides agree with TRBD1. Trimming cost V 7 bases and J 3 bases; bases outside gene matches: 8. Germline loops: CDR1 SEHNR, CDR2 FQNEAQ (reference sequence). The CDR3 is made up of 15 amino acids. In nucleotides, the CDR3 is TGTGCCAGCACCACGACAGGGGGCATCGACACTGAAGCTTTCTTT. It specifies CASTTTGGIDTEAFF.

This clone was counted a single time. V and J are TRBV29-1 and TRBJ2-2; D is unclear. Germline CDR1 reads SQVTM; CDR2 reads ANQGSEA. Trimming took off 0 bases at V and 6 bases at J, with 5 bases between the two ends. CDR3 size: 12 residues. CDR3 protein: CSVEDWPGELFF. Written as DNA, the CDR3 is TGCAGCGTTGAAGACTGGCCCGGGGAGCTGTTTTTT.

The V call is TRBV6-1, the J call TRBJ2-6; no clear D. Trimming took off 2 bases at V and 0 bases at J, with 5 bases between the two ends. The germline CDR1 and CDR2 sequences are MNHNS and SASEGT. The CDR3 length is 15 residues. The CDR3 region is CASSEPSSGANVLTF. In DNA form, the CDR3 reads TGTGCCAGCAGTGAACCGAGCTCTGGGGCCAACGTCCTGACTTTC.

This sequence joins TRBV28 and TRBJ1-1, with D uncertain. V was pared by 6 bases and J by 3 bases, with 11 bases between. Germline values: CDR1 MDHEN, CDR2 SYDVKM. The CDR3 loop spans 13 amino acids. CDR3 region: CASREKTYTEAFF. For the CDR3, the DNA is TGTGCCAGCAGGGAGAAGACCTACACTGAAGCTTTCTTT.

This sequence joins TRBV6-2 or TRBV6-3 and TRBJ1-2; 8 bases are shared with TRBD1. V trimming: 2 bases; J trimming: 8 bases; junction bases outside the gene matches: 10. Germline CDR1 is MNHEY and CDR2 is SVGEGT. This CDR3 spans 15 amino acids. In DNA, the CDR3 is TGTGCCAGCAGTTACGCGCAGGGGGCTTTGGGAGGCTACACCTTC. Translated, it gives CASSYAQGALGGYTF.

The J gene is TRBJ2-5, the V gene TRBV2; TRBD2 might be the D (5 bases). V was clipped by 3 bases and J by 3 bases, with 11 bases between them. Germline V lookup: CDR1 SNHLY, CDR2 FYNNEI. The CDR3 sequence is 14 residues long. The CDR3 DNA reads TGTGCCAGCAGTGACTGGACTCTTGAAGAGACCCAGTACTTC. It codes for CASSDWTLEETQYF.

The V call is TRBV5-8, the J call TRBJ1-6, with D possibly being TRBD1 (5 bases). Germline loops: CDR1 SGHTS, CDR2 YDEGEE. This CDR3 region has 17 residues. V lost 4 bases and J 0 bases, leaving 14 bases between the germline ends. CDR3 DNA sequence: TGTGCCAGCAGCCCTAGGGGACGGAGCTCCTATAATTCACCCCTCCACTTT. Its translation is CASSPRGRSSYNSPLHF. The full variable domain, with the rest looked up from reference TRBV5-8 and TRBJ1-6, is EAGVTQSPTHLIKTRGQQATLRCSPISGHTSVYWYQQALGLGLQFLLWYDEGEERNRGNFPPRFSGRQFPNYSSELNVNALELEDSALYLCASSPRGRSSYNSPLHFGNGTRLTVT.

V gene TRBV7-9 combines with J gene TRBJ1-6; D unresolved. The V gene's germline CDR1 is SEHNR and CDR2 FQNEAQ (reference sequence). There are 17 residues in the CDR3. V shed 3 bases and J shed 3 bases, with 15 bases lying between them. CDR3: CASSFFTWEGYNSPLHF. DNA for the CDR3: TGTGCCAGCAGCTTCTTTACCTGGGAGGGCTATAATTCACCCCTCCACTTT.

The chain carries TRBV7-8 and TRBJ2-5, with D possibly matching TRBD2 (6 bases). Trimming took 2 bases from V and 0 from J, leaving 16 bases between them. Germline CDR1 is SGHVS and CDR2 is FQNEAQ. The CDR3 contains 17 residues. The DNA of the CDR3 is TGTGCCAGCAGCTTACGACCAAGGGCGGGAAACCAAGAGACCCAGTACTTC. Residues: CASSLRPRAGNQETQYF.

CDR3 nucleotides: TGTGCCAGCAGTTTTAGTTCGAGGCCGGAGACCCAGTACTTC. It is translated as CASSFSSRPETQYF. The V call is TRBV28, the J call TRBJ2-5; D uncertain. CDR3 length: 14 amino acids. V shed 3 bases and J shed 5 bases, with 13 bases lying between them. Germline values: CDR1 MDHEN, CDR2 SYDVKM.

The V call is TRBV5-3, the J call TRBJ1-6; D remains unclear. TRBV5-3 is given ORF status, its function remaining uncertain. The CDR3 runs 13 residues. The DNA of the CDR3 is TGTGTTTCGGAGTTCTCCTATAATTCACCCCTCCACTTT. Translated, it gives CVSEFSYNSPLHF.

The J gene is TRBJ1-2, the V gene TRBV28; no firm D call. The CDR3 is made up of 17 amino acids. V was clipped by 3 bases and J by 4 bases, with 21 bases between them. Germline assignment: CDR1 MDHEN and CDR2 SYDVKM. CDR3 bases: TGTGCCAGCAGTTTCCCACCTCATGCTGGTACCACCTATGGCTACACCTTC. It yields the protein CASSFPPHAGTTYGYTF.

Points on this clone: Additional DNA sequences in this sample encode the identical CDR3. The chain recombines TRBV5-1 with TRBJ2-7; D uncertain. Trimming shortened V by 1 base and J by 1 base, and 9 bases separated the two germline ends. This CDR3 has 14 amino acids. CDR1 and CDR2 (germline): SGHRS, YFSETQ. CDR3 coding DNA: TGCGCCAGCAGCTTGAGTGGGGATTCCTACGAGCAGTACTTC. This encodes CASSLSGDSYEQYF.

The chain uses TRBV7-2 and TRBJ2-1; D uncertain. CDR1 and CDR2 (germline): SGHTA, FQGNSA. CDR3 length: 13 amino acids. V was pared by 7 bases and J by 1 base, with 8 bases between. The CDR3 here is CASIRGSYNEQFF. The CDR3 DNA sequence: TGTGCCAGCATCCGAGGATCCTACAATGAGCAGTTCTTC.

The chain is built from TRBV5-6 and TRBJ2-3; unclear D gene. The ends were cut back, 0 bases at V and 2 bases at J, with 10 bases in the middle. Germline CDR1 SGHDT, CDR2 YYEEEE. The CDR3 spans 15 residues. The CDR3 here is CASSLGGLPTDTQYF. The CDR3 nucleotides are TGTGCCAGCAGCTTGGGCGGCCTACCCACAGATACGCAGTATTTT.